The 24 T cell receptor beta chains below all came from one sample that was sequenced in a study of CD8 T cells in cerebrospinal fluid in Alzheimer's disease. Each CDR3 protein gets one entry in TCRdb, which reprocessed the 10x single-cell sequencing reads and gives no DNA. This table holds 960 or so distinct CDR3 sequences. Sequenced input: cerebrospinal fluid. These receptors were collected from a human donor in good health.

Its frequency marks this clonotype as medium-sized. The chain joins TRBV28 to TRBJ2-5; the TCRdb call, TRBD1, lacks DNA for checking. CDR3 size: 14 residues. CDR1 MDHEN and CDR2 SYDVKM come from the germline V gene. The chain's CDR3 is CASSPGQGRKTQYF.

This clonotype is called medium-sized based on its frequency. This chain uses TRBV12-3 or TRBV12-4 with TRBJ1-2. CDR3 length: 12 amino acids. CDR3: CASSFTFYGYTF.

The V call is TRBV5-6, the J call TRBJ2-1; TCRdb outputs TRBD1, but without DNA this stays unchecked. The CDR3 is 12 amino acids. In germline, CDR1 is SGHDT, CDR2 YYEEEE. This CDR3 is CASSLGGPREFF.

By frequency, this clonotype is medium-sized. The chain couples TRBV21-1 to TRBJ2-7. TRBV21-1 counts as a pseudogene. The CDR3 spans 14 residues. CDR3 residues: CASSNTGPSYEQYF.

This clonotype is deemed medium-sized by its frequency. The V call is TRBV20-1, the J call TRBJ1-6. This CDR3 spans 14 amino acids. From germline, CDR1 is DFQATT and CDR2 SNEGSKA (reference sequence). CDR3 amino acids: CSARSIGSNSPLHF.

This clonotype counts as medium-sized (0.01 to 0.1%) by frequency. The chain carries TRBV5-6 and TRBJ2-5; the TCRdb call, TRBD1, lacks DNA for checking. The CDR3 totals 13 residues. Per germline, CDR1 SGHDT and CDR2 YYEEEE. The CDR3 is CASSPSRSGAQYF.

By frequency, this clonotype registers medium-sized. This CDR3 is CASSISWQGARNEQFF. The gene calls are TRBV19 and TRBJ2-1; TCRdb selects TRBD1, and the lack of DNA leaves this call unchecked. Germline-derived CDR1 and CDR2 are LNHDA and SQIVND (reference sequence). The CDR3 sequence is 16 residues long.

The rearrangement links TRBV24-1 to TRBJ2-2. The length of the CDR3 is 12 residues. Germline V lookup: CDR1 KGHDR, CDR2 SFDVKD. This CDR3 reads CATSGRAGELFF.

Judged by frequency, this clonotype is large. This sequence joins TRBV5-1 and TRBJ2-1; the TCRdb call, TRBD2, lacks DNA for checking. This CDR3 comprises 16 residues. Looked up from germline, CDR1 is SGHRS and CDR2 is YFSETQ. The CDR3 spells CASSPTEAAGYNEQFF.

The chain employs TRBV5-4 and TRBJ1-4. The CDR3 runs to 15 residues. Per germline, CDR1 SGHNT and CDR2 YYREEE (reference sequence). The CDR3 sequence: CASSLDPYANEKLFF.

This CDR3 is CATWDSGLPRVEQYF. This chain connects TRBV10-3 to TRBJ2-7; TCRdb's D gene call, TRBD2, goes unchecked for lack of DNA. CDR1 is ENHRY and CDR2 is SYGVKD in the germline V gene. This CDR3 contains 15 residues.

Considering frequency, this clonotype is medium-sized (0.01 to 0.1%). The chain employs TRBV14 and TRBJ2-3; absent DNA, TCRdb's TRBD1 call cannot be checked. CDR1 and CDR2 from the germline V gene are SGHDN and FVKESK. CDR3 length: 16 residues. CDR3 region: CASSSEGRGGTDTQYF.

This clonotype is called medium-sized (0.01 to 0.1%) based on its frequency. The chain combines TRBV4-3 with TRBJ2-7; checking the TCRdb D call of TRBD1 is not possible without DNA. The CDR3 covers 14 residues. Germline-derived CDR1 and CDR2 are LGHNA and YSLEER. CDR3 sequence: CASSQARGLGEQYF.

By frequency, this clonotype registers medium-sized (0.01 to 0.1%). The chain recombines TRBV6-5 with TRBJ2-7; lacking DNA, the TRBD1 call made by TCRdb goes unchecked. Looked up from germline, CDR1 is MNHEY and CDR2 is SVGAGI. The CDR3 totals 13 residues. CDR3 sequence reads: CASRLPATELQYF.

This clonotype is deemed medium-sized (0.01 to 0.1%) by its frequency. This rearrangement joins TRBV20-1 to TRBJ1-6; with no DNA, the TCRdb D assignment of TRBD1 cannot be verified. The CDR3 covers 14 residues. Germline values: CDR1 DFQATT, CDR2 SNEGSKA (reference sequence). The CDR3 region is CSADLDSHNSPLHF.

This clonotype is medium-sized by frequency. The gene calls are TRBV20-1 and TRBJ2-2; the TCRdb call, TRBD1, lacks DNA for checking. This CDR3 spans 15 amino acids. CDR1 is DFQATT and CDR2 is SNEGSKA in the germline V gene (reference sequence). CDR3 in amino acids: CSARPTGFYDGELFF.

This clonotype counts as medium-sized by frequency. CDR3: CASSYSPGTGVSGELFF. J is TRBJ2-2 and V is TRBV28; the TCRdb call, TRBD1, lacks DNA for checking. The CDR3 loop spans 17 amino acids. The germline V gene has CDR1 MDHEN and CDR2 SYDVKM.

This clonotype shows up as medium-sized (0.01 to 0.1%) by frequency. The rearrangement links TRBV18 to TRBJ1-1. The CDR3 sequence is 14 residues long. Germline V gene lookup returns CDR1 KGHSH and CDR2 LQKENI. This CDR3 reads CASSPLPRNTEAFF.

According to its frequency, this clonotype is medium-sized. The J gene is TRBJ2-2, the V gene TRBV4-3. The CDR3 sequence is 16 residues long. The germline gives CDR1 LGHNA, CDR2 YSLEER. The CDR3 region is CASSQDKNYLTGELFF.

Its frequency marks this clonotype as large. The chain couples TRBV18 to TRBJ2-2. Germline V gene data show CDR1 as KGHSH and CDR2 as LQKENI. The CDR3 consists of 16 residues. The CDR3 here is CASSPLPLGSTGELFF.

This clonotype ranks as medium-sized (0.01 to 0.1%) in terms of frequency. V gene TRBV30 combines with J gene TRBJ1-1; TCRdb's D call of TRBD1 is untestable without DNA. Per germline, CDR1 GTSNPN and CDR2 SVGIG (reference sequence). This CDR3 spans 13 amino acids. CDR3 loop: CAWSAGTATEAFF.

This clonotype is called medium-sized based on its frequency. The chain recombines TRBV4-2 with TRBJ2-3; TCRdb picks TRBD1, but there is no DNA to check that call. Germline values: CDR1 LGHNA, CDR2 YNFKEQ. The CDR3 is 15 residues long. The CDR3: CASSPAGTSQDTQYF.

This clonotype is called medium-sized based on its frequency. The genes are TRBV11-1 and TRBJ1-1; there is no DNA to check the TCRdb D call of TRBD1. The germline CDR1 and CDR2 sequences are SGHAT and FQDESV (reference sequence). The CDR3 runs 14 residues. The CDR3: CASSLGQGDTEAFF.

Measured by frequency, this clonotype is large. This rearrangement joins TRBV7-9 to TRBJ2-7. Germline V gene sequence: CDR1 SEHNR, CDR2 FQNEAQ (reference sequence). The CDR3 sequence is 15 residues long. The CDR3 is CASSLTTSGSYEQYF.